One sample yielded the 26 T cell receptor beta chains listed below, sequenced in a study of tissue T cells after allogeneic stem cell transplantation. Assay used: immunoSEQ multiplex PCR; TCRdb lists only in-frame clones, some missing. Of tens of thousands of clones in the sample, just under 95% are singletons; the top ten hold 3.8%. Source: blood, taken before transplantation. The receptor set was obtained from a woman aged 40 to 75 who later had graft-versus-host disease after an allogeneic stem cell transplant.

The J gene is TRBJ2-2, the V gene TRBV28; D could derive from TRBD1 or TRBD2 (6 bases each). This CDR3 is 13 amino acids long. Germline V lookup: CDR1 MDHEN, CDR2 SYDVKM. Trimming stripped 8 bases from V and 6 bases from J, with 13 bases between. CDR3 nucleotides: TGTGCCAGCGCGAAGGGGGGATCCGGGGAGCTGTTTTTT. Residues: CASAKGGSGELFF.

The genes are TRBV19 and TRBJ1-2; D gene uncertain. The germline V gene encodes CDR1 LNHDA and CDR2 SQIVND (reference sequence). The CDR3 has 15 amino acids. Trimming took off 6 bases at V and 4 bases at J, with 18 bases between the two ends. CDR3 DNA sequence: TGTGCCAGTAGACCCCCACCGGCAGGTGTCTATGGCTACACCTTC. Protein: CASRPPPAGVYGYTF.

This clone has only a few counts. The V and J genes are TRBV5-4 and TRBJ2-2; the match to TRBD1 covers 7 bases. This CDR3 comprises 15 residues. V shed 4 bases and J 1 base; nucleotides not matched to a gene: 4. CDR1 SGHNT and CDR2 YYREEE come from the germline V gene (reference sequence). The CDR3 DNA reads TGTGCCAGCAGCCCGGGGACAGAGAACACCGGGGAGCTGTTTTTT. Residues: CASSPGTENTGELFF.

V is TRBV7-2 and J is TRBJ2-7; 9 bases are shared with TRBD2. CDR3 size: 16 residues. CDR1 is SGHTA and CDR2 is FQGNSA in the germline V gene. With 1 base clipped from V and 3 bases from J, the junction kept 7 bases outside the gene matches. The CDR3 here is CASSLGSRTSDYEQYF. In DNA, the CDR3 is TGTGCCAGCAGCTTAGGGTCTCGGACTAGCGACTACGAGCAGTACTTC.

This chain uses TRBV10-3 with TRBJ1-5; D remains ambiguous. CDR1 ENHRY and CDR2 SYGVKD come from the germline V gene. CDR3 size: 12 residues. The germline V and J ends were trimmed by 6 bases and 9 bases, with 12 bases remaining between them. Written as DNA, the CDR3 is TGTGCCATCAGGGACGGCATAGGGCCCCAGCATTTT. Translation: CAIRDGIGPQHF.

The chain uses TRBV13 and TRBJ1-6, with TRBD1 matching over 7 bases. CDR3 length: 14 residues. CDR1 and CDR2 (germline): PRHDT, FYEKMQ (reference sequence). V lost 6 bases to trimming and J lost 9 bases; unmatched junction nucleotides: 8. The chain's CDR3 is CASRSGTEVSPLHF. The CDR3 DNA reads TGTGCCAGCAGGTCCGGGACAGAGGTTTCACCCCTCCACTTT.

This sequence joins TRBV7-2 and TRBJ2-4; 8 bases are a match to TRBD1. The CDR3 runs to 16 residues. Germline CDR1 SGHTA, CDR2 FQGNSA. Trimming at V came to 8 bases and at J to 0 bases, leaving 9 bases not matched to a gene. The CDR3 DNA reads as TGTGCCAGCTCCCTAAGGACAGGGCTAGCCAAAAACATTCAGTACTTC. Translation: CASSLRTGLAKNIQYF.

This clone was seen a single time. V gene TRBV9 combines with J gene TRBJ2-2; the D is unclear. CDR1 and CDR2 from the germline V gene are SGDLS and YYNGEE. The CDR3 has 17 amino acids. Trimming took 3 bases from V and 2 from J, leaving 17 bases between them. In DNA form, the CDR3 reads TGTGCCAGCAGCGCCCCGTACGCCACAGTCAACACCGGGGAGCTGTTTTTT. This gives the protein CASSAPYATVNTGELFF.

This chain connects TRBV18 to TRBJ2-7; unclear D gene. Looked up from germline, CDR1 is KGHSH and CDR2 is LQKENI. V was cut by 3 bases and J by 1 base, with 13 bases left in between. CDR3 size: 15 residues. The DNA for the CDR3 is TGTGCCAGCTCACCCGTCGACGATCGATCCTACGAGCAGTACTTC. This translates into CASSPVDDRSYEQYF.

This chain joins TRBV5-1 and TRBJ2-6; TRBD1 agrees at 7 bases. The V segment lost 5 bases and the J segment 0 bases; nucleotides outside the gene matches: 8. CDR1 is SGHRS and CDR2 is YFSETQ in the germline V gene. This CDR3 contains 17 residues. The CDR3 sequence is CASRFVGGLSGANVLTF. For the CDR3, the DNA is TGCGCCAGCAGATTTGTAGGGGGCCTCTCTGGGGCCAACGTCCTGACTTTC.

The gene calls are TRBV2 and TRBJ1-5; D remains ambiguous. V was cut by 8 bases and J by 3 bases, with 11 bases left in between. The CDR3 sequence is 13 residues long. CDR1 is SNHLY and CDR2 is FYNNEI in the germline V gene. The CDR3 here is CASQVLDNQPQHF. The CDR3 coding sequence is TGTGCCAGCCAAGTGCTGGACAATCAGCCCCAGCATTTT.

CDR3 protein: CASSALSREAFF. The CDR3 DNA is TGTGCCAGCAGTGCCCTATCTAGGGAAGCTTTCTTT. The V call is TRBV2, the J call TRBJ1-1; D is unclear. The ends were cut back, 4 bases at V and 8 bases at J, with 11 bases in the middle. Germline CDR1 SNHLY, CDR2 FYNNEI. The length of the CDR3 is 12 residues.

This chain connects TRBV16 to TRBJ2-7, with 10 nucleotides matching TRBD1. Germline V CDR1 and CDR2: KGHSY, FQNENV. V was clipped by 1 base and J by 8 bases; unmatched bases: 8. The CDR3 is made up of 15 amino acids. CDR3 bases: TGTGCCAGCAGCCAATGGCGGACAGGGGGTGGTAAGCAGTACTTC. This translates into CASSQWRTGGGKQYF.

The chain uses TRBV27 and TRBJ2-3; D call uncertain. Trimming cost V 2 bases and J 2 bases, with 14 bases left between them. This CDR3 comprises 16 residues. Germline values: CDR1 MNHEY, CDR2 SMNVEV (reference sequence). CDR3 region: CASSLLGGRPTDTQYF. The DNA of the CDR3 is TGTGCCAGCAGTTTACTTGGCGGAAGACCCACAGATACGCAGTATTTT.

The CDR3 loop is CSSPGMGNTEAFF. The DNA for the CDR3 is TGCAGCTCTCCAGGTATGGGGAACACTGAAGCTTTCTTT. The V gene is TRBV29-1, the J gene TRBJ1-1; D remains unclear. Germline CDR1 reads SQVTM; CDR2 reads ANQGSEA. This CDR3 has 13 amino acids. V was shortened by 8 bases and J by 1 base, with 14 bases between the two germline ends. Full variable domain (remainder filled in from reference TRBV29-1 and TRBJ1-1): SAVISQKPSRDICQRGTSLTIQCQVDSQVTMMFWYRQQPGQSLTLIATANQGSEATYESGFVIDKFPISRPNLTFSTLTVSNMSPEDSSIYLCSSPGMGNTEAFFGQGTRLTVV.

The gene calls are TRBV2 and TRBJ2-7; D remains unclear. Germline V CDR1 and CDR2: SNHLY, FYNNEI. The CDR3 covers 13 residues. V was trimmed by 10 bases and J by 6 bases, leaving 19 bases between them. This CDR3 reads CANAFGERREQYF. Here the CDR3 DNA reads TGTGCCAACGCATTTGGGGAAAGGCGCGAGCAGTACTTC.

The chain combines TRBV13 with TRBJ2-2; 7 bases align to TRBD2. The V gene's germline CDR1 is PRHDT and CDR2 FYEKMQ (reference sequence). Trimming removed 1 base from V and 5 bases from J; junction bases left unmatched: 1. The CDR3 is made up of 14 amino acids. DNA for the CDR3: TGTGCCAGCAGCTTAGCGGGAGGTACCGGGGAGCTGTTTTTT. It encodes CASSLAGGTGELFF.

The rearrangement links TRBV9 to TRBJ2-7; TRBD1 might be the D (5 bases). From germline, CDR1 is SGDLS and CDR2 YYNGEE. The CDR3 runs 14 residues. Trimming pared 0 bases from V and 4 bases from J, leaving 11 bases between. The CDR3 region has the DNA TGTGCCAGCAGCGTAGCGTCAAGGGGATACGAGCAGTACTTC. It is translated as CASSVASRGYEQYF. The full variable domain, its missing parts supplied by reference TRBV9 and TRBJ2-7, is DSGVTQTPKHLITATGQRVTLRCSPRSGDLSVYWYQQSLDQGLQFLIQYYNGEERAKGNILERFSAQQFPDLHSELNLSSLELGDSALYFCASSVASRGYEQYFGPGTRLTVT.

CDR3 sequence (DNA): TGTGCCAGCAGTGCAGATTCGGGACAGGGTTATTCACCCCTCCACTTT. This sequence encodes CASSADSGQGYSPLHF. The V gene is TRBV6-1, the J gene TRBJ1-6; TRBD1 agrees at 9 bases. The CDR3 contains 16 residues. The germline gives CDR1 MNHNS, CDR2 SASEGT. The V segment lost 4 bases and the J segment 8 bases; nucleotides outside the gene matches: 9.

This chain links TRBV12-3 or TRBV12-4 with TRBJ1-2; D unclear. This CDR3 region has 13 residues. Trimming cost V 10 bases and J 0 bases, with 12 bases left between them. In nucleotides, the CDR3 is TGTGCCACCCGGTCGGTCGCTAACTATGGCTACACCTTC. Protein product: CATRSVANYGYTF.

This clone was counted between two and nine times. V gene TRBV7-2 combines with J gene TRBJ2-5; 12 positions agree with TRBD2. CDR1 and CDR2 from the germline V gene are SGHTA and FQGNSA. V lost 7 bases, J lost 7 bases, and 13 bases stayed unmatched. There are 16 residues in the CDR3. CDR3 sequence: CASILGLAGRSGTQYF. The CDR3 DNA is TGTGCCAGCATACTGGGACTAGCGGGCCGATCAGGGACCCAGTACTTC. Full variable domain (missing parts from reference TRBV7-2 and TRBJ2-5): GAGVSQSPSNKVTEKGKDVELRCDPISGHTALYWYRQSLGQGLEFLIYFQGNSAPDKSGLPSDRFSAERTGGSVSTLTIQRTQQEDSAVYLCASILGLAGRSGTQYFGPGTRLLVL.

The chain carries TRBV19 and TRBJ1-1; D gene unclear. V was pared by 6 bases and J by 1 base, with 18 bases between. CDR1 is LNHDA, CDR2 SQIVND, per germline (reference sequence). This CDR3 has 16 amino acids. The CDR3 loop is CASRTTGRGGNTEAFF. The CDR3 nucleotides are TGTGCCAGTAGGACGACTGGGAGAGGAGGGAACACTGAAGCTTTCTTT.

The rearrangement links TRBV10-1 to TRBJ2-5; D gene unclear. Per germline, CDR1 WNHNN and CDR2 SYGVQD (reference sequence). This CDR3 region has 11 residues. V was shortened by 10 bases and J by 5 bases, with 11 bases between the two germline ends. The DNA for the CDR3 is TGCGCCACCCCCTTCCCCGAGACCCAGTACTTC. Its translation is CATPFPETQYF.

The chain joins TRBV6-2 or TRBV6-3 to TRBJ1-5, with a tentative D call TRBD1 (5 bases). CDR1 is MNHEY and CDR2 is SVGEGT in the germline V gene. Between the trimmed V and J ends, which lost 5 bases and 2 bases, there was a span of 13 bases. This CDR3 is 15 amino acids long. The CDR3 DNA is TGTGCCAGCAGTGGGGGAGGGACCGGCAATCAGCCCCAGCATTTT. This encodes CASSGGGTGNQPQHF.

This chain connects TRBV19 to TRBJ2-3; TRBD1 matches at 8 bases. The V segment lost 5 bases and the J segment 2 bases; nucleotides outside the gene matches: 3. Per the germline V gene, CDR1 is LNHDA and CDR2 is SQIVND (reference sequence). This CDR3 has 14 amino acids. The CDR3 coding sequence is TGTGCCAGTAGTCTGGGACAGGCCACAGATACGCAGTATTTT. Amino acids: CASSLGQATDTQYF. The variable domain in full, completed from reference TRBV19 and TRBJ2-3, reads DGGITQSPKYLFRKEGQNVTLSCEQNLNHDAMYWYRQDPGQGLRLIYYSQIVNDFQKGDIAEGYSVSREKKESFPLTVTSAQKNPTAFYLCASSLGQATDTQYFGPGTRLTVL.

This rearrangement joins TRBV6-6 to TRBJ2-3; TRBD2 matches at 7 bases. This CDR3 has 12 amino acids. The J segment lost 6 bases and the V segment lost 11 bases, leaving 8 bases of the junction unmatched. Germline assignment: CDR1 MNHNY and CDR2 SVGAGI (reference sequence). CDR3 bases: TGTGCCGGGGGGGGAGTGGGCGATACGCAGTATTTT. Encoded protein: CAGGGVGDTQYF.